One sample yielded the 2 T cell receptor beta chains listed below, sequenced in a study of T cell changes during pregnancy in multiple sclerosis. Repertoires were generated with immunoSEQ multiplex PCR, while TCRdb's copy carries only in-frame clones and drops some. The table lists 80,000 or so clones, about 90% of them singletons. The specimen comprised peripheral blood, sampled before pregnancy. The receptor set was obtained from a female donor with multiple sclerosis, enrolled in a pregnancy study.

CDR3 nucleotides: TGTGCCAGCAGCTCCCTAGCGGGGGAATTTCGGACAGATACGCAGTATTTT. Encoded protein: CASSSLAGEFRTDTQYF. V usage is TRBV4-2 and J usage is TRBJ2-3; 10 nucleotides agree with TRBD2. This CDR3 contains 17 residues. Losses at the gene ends were 5 bases for V and 3 bases for J; bases not matched to a gene: 11. The V gene's germline CDR1 is LGHNA and CDR2 YNFKEQ.

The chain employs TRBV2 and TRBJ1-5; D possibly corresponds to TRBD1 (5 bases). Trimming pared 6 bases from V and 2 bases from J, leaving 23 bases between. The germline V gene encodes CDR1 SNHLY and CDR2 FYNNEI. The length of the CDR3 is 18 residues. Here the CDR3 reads CASRPWVGGNSGNQPQHF. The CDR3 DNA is TGTGCCAGCAGGCCATGGGTTGGGGGGAACTCGGGCAATCAGCCCCAGCATTTT.